This TCR beta chain was sequenced in a study of prognosis after radiotherapy for stage I lung cancer. Judged by abundance, this clonotype is medium-sized (0.01 to 0.1%). From genomic DNA, TCR beta CDR3 was amplified by two-round multiplex PCR. Every TRBV and TRBJ gene had its own specific primer in first-round PCR. One entry per CDR3 protein results from TCRdb running MiXCR on the multiplex PCR reads. The repertoire consists of 13,000 to 15,000 distinct CDR3 sequences, with around 30% occurring once and the leading ten covering approximately 10%. Looked up from germline, CDR1 is MNHNS and CDR2 is SASEGT. The CDR3 spans 12 residues. Trimming removed 5 bases from V and 6 bases from J, with 8 bases in between.

Specimen: PBMCs, collected before or after stereotactic body radiation therapy (not recorded which). The sequence was obtained from a donor of 50 years or more with non-small cell lung cancer. The chain joins TRBV6-1 to TRBJ2-1; D ambiguous. The CDR3 sequence: CASSKLGNEQFF. The CDR3 DNA sequence: TGTGCCAGCAGTAAGTTAGGCAATGAGCAGTTCTTC.